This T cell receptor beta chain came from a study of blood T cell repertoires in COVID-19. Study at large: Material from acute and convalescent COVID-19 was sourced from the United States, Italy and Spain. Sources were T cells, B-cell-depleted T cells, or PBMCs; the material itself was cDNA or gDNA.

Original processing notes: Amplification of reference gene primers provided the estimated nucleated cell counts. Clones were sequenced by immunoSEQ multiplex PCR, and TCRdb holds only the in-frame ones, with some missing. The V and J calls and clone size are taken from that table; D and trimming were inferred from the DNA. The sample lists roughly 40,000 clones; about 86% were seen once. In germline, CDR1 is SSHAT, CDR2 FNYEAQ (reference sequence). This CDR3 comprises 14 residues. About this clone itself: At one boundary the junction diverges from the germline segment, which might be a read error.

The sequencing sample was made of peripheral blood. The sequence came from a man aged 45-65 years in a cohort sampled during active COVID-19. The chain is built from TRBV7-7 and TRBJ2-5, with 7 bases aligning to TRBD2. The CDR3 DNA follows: TGTGCTAGCAGCCGGGACTATCTTAAAGAGACCCAGTACTTC. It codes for CASSRDYLKETQYF. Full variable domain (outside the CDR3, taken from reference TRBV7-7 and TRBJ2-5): GAGVSQSPRYKVTKRGQDVTLRCDPISSHATLYWYQQALGQGPEFLTYFNYEAQPDKSGLPSDRFSAERPEGSISTLTIQRTEQRDSAMYRCASSRDYLKETQYFGPGTRLLVL.